Shown below are 17 T cell receptor beta chains from a single sample sequenced in a study of T cell responses to AZD1222 COVID-19 vaccine. Assay: immunoSEQ multiplex PCR; the TCRdb copy retains only in-frame clones and omits some. The table lists 40,000 to 50,000 clones, approximately 80% of them singletons. The sample here was peripheral blood, taken 28 days after the second AZD1222 dose. These receptors were collected from an adult who received the AZD1222 COVID-19 vaccine.

The chain links TRBV30 to TRBJ1-6; weak D call: TRBD1 (5 bases). Germline V lookup: CDR1 GTSNPN, CDR2 SVGIG (reference sequence). V lost 7 bases to trimming and J lost 4 bases, with 17 bases between them. This CDR3 has 15 amino acids. The CDR3 here is CASLPRGVYNSPLHF. The CDR3, as DNA: TGTGCCTCTCTACCCCGGGGGGTATATAATTCACCCCTCCACTTT.

The gene calls are TRBV3-1 (or the pseudogene TRBV3-2) and TRBJ2-5; tentatively, D is TRBD1 (6 bases). Germline V gene lookup returns CDR1 LGHDT and CDR2 YNNKEL (reference sequence). CDR3 length equals 16 residues. Trimming removed 4 bases from V and 5 bases from J, with 20 bases in between. CDR3 sequence (DNA): TGTGCCAGCAGCCTATGGGTGGGGGCCTATATGGAGACCCAGTACTTC. This encodes CASSLWVGAYMETQYF.

This chain uses TRBV11-1 with TRBJ2-3; 8 bases map to TRBD2. The ends lost 3 bases at V and 0 bases at J; junction bases unmatched: 2. CDR1 SGHAT and CDR2 FQDESV come from the germline V gene (reference sequence). This CDR3 contains 15 residues. The CDR3 loop is CASSFSGASTDTQYF. The CDR3 nucleotides are TGTGCCAGCAGCTTTAGCGGGGCTAGCACAGATACGCAGTATTTT.

J is TRBJ2-5 and V is TRBV19; 10 positions match TRBD2. In germline, CDR1 is LNHDA, CDR2 SQIVND (reference sequence). CDR3 size: 14 residues. V lost 4 bases, J lost 5 bases, and 4 bases stayed unmatched. The CDR3 loop reads CASSRAGGLETQYF. The CDR3 bases are TGTGCCAGTAGTAGAGCGGGGGGGTTGGAGACCCAGTACTTC.

The chain uses TRBV9 and TRBJ2-7; D is unresolved. Trimming left V 0 bases short and J 0 bases short, with 7 bases between. Germline CDR1 reads SGDLS; CDR2 reads YYNGEE. The CDR3 is 14 amino acids. Here the CDR3 reads CASSVGSSSYEQYF. CDR3 sequence (DNA): TGTGCCAGCAGCGTAGGGAGTAGCTCCTACGAGCAGTACTTC. Looking up the rest from reference TRBV9 and TRBJ2-7 gives the full variable domain: DSGVTQTPKHLITATGQRVTLRCSPRSGDLSVYWYQQSLDQGLQFLIQYYNGEERAKGNILERFSAQQFPDLHSELNLSSLELGDSALYFCASSVGSSSYEQYFGPGTRLTVT.

CDR3 sequence reads: CASSVAGGEGNTIYF. The CDR3 DNA is TGTGCCAGCAGCGTAGCGGGGGGAGAGGGAAACACCATATATTTT. The chain recombines TRBV9 with TRBJ1-3, with a possible D match to TRBD1 (5 bases). Germline CDR1 is SGDLS and CDR2 is YYNGEE. Trimming left V 0 bases short and J 4 bases short, with 11 bases between. This CDR3 has 15 residues.

The chain has TRBV7-3 and TRBJ2-7; TRBD2 matches 11 bases. J was trimmed by 4 bases and V by 5 bases; bases with no gene match: 13. Germline loops: CDR1 SGHTA, CDR2 FQGTGA. The CDR3 runs to 17 residues. CDR3 loop: CASSPTSLAGASYEQYF. In nucleotides, the CDR3 is TGTGCCAGCAGCCCGACGTCACTAGCGGGAGCGTCGTACGAGCAGTACTTC.

V and J are TRBV5-1 and TRBJ2-2; D ambiguous. From germline, CDR1 is SGHRS and CDR2 YFSETQ. The CDR3 covers 14 residues. V was clipped by 3 bases and J by 2 bases, with 8 bases between them. The CDR3 DNA reads TGCGCCAGCAGCTCCGGACCTAACACCGGGGAGCTGTTTTTT. It yields the protein CASSSGPNTGELFF.

The rearrangement links TRBV18 to TRBJ2-7; D is perhaps TRBD1 or TRBD2 (5 bases each). Trimming pared 3 bases from V and 4 bases from J, leaving 13 bases between. The CDR3 extends over 14 amino acids. Germline values: CDR1 KGHSH, CDR2 LQKENI. CDR3 nucleotide sequence: TGTGCCAGCTCACCGGGGTCTGGGGGTTACGAGCAGTACTTC. Protein: CASSPGSGGYEQYF.

The rearrangement joins TRBV11-2 to TRBJ1-1; 7 bases are a match to TRBD1. Trimming removed 2 bases from V and 8 bases from J; junction bases left unmatched: 8. This CDR3 spans 14 amino acids. Germline V lookup: CDR1 SGHAT, CDR2 FQNNGV. CDR3 residues: CASSLRGDRAEAFF. For the CDR3, the DNA is TGTGCCAGCAGCTTAAGAGGGGACAGAGCCGAAGCTTTCTTT.

V and J are TRBV5-4 and TRBJ1-4; maybe TRBD1 (5 bases). Germline values: CDR1 SGHNT, CDR2 YYREEE (reference sequence). This CDR3 spans 14 amino acids. Between the trimmed V and J ends, which lost 4 bases and 8 bases, there was a span of 15 bases. The CDR3 protein is CASSGDPPLEKLFF. In DNA, the CDR3 is TGTGCCAGCAGCGGGGACCCTCCCCTAGAAAAACTGTTTTTT.

The rearrangement joins TRBV7-9 to TRBJ1-6, with TRBD1 matching 7 bases. Germline loops: CDR1 SEHNR, CDR2 FQNEAQ (reference sequence). This CDR3 spans 14 amino acids. V shed 3 bases, J shed 10 bases, and the junction held 6 bases outside the gene matches. In DNA form, the CDR3 reads TGTGCCAGCAGCTTTGACAGGGAGGGATCACCCCTCCACTTT. It encodes CASSFDREGSPLHF.

The chain combines TRBV30 with TRBJ1-2; possible D gene TRBD1, 6 bases. This CDR3 is 14 amino acids long. The germline gives CDR1 GTSNPN, CDR2 SVGIG (reference sequence). Trimming took 0 bases from V and 2 from J, leaving 10 bases between them. In DNA form, the CDR3 reads TGTGCCTGGAGTGTTGTTACAGGGAACTATGGCTACACCTTC. It specifies CAWSVVTGNYGYTF.

In its sample, this clone was seen once. This chain connects TRBV25-1 to TRBJ2-3; possibly TRBD1 or TRBD2 for D (5 bases each). CDR3 length: 16 residues. Germline CDR1 and CDR2: MGHDK and SYGVNS. Trimming removed 4 bases at V and 5 bases at J, with 19 bases between. This chain's CDR3 is CASSGKGERHGDTQYF. The DNA of the CDR3 is TGTGCCAGCAGTGGAAAAGGGGAGCGACACGGAGATACGCAGTATTTT.

The gene calls are TRBV2 and TRBJ2-7; 7 bases align to TRBD2. V lost 6 bases, J lost 3 bases, and 5 bases stayed unmatched. CDR1 is SNHLY, CDR2 FYNNEI, per germline. CDR3 length: 13 residues. The CDR3 DNA is TGTGCCAGCAGGGGGACTAACCACTACGAGCAGTACTTC. Protein: CASRGTNHYEQYF.

This chain connects TRBV10-3 to TRBJ1-6; TRBD1 matches 8 bases. Germline V gene lookup returns CDR1 ENHRY and CDR2 SYGVKD. CDR3 length equals 14 residues. Trimming at V came to 6 bases and at J to 13 bases, leaving 11 bases not matched to a gene. CDR3 residues: CAISGGTGQSPLHF. Written as DNA, the CDR3 is TGTGCCATCAGCGGGGGGACAGGTCAATCGCCCCTCCACTTT.

This rearrangement joins TRBV30 to TRBJ2-7, with 11 bases lining up with TRBD2. Germline assignment: CDR1 GTSNPN and CDR2 SVGIG (reference sequence). Trimming cost V 2 bases and J 7 bases; bases outside gene matches: 16. The CDR3 covers 17 residues. CDR3 sequence reads: CAWSRGTSGGTGWEQYF. CDR3 in DNA: TGTGCCTGGAGTAGGGGAACTAGCGGGGGAACCGGATGGGAGCAGTACTTC.